Listed below are T cell receptor beta chains from one sample, sequenced in a study of cytomegalovirus exposure and HLA in healthy donors. Sequenced by immunoSEQ multiplex PCR; TCRdb stores in-frame clones only, minus some. The sample shows 85,000 to 120,000 clones, 70% to 85% of them seen only once. The sequenced material came from PBMCs. These receptors were taken from a boy younger than 18 in good health and CMV-seronegative. Each CDR3 is given without its conserved first and last residue. The order of the fields is J gene, V gene, CDR3 protein.

TRBJ2-7	TRBV30	AWSPLNSEQY
TRBJ1-6	TRBV6-1	ASSIPSSYNSPLH
TRBJ1-3	TRBV10-3	ATLDSSGNTIY
TRBJ1-1	TRBV25-1	ASSEPRTGTNTEAF
TRBJ2-5	TRBV13	ASSPRRGVEETQY
TRBJ2-4	TRBV7-2	ASSPLAVRGIQY
TRBJ2-7	TRBV14	ASSQKTGRYEQY
TRBJ1-2	TRBV27	ASSLKGGNYGYT
TRBJ2-7	TRBV29-1	SVGQTGAGSYEQY
TRBJ1-2	TRBV28	ASSLVLGGYT
TRBJ2-3	TRBV29-1	SCLGGTSTDTQY
TRBJ2-1	TRBV18	ASSKLAANEQF
TRBJ1-1	TRBV5-5	ASSSRLMTQNTEAF
TRBJ1-4	TRBV6-5	ASSYRTNEKLF
TRBJ1-5	TRBV28	ASSLVSNQPQH
TRBJ1-1	TRBV5-1	ASSYGPGAGTEAF
TRBJ2-7	TRBV7-9	ASSWTAGVGYYDEQY
TRBJ1-1	TRBV29-1	SVRWQGVVNTEAF
TRBJ2-7	TRBV9	ASSVGGTSGTYYEQY
TRBJ2-3	TRBV7-8	ASSFTGGTDTQY
TRBJ2-7	TRBV11-3	ASSYGQGQPYEQY
TRBJ1-5	TRBV10-3	AISESGRGSGNQPQH
TRBJ2-5	TRBV7-2	ASSLGLAGGPGGETQY
TRBJ2-5	TRBV11-1	ASSFGSRETQY
TRBJ2-7	TRBV30	AWSTSGYEQY
TRBJ2-5	TRBV5-1	ASSLAGVRETQY
TRBJ2-1	TRBV2	ASSDYRIEQF
TRBJ2-2	TRBV5-6	ASNLLRNTGELF
NA	TRBV4-2	ASSQAAGGDSYEQY
TRBJ2-5	TRBV6-1	ASSITGGETQY
TRBJ1-1	TRBV6-5	ASLGPGTKNTEAF
TRBJ2-5	TRBV2	ASKRDRARETQY
TRBJ2-1	TRBV25-1	ASSDSGTGSWSYNEQF
TRBJ1-2	TRBV30	AWRGQLVS
TRBJ1-5	TRBV6-6	ASSFPGNQPQH
TRBJ2-7	TRBV27	ASSLLWDSNSYEQY
TRBJ1-6	TRBV2	ASTLDRTKYSPLH